This entry lists 6 T cell receptor beta chains sequenced from one sample in a study of blood T cells in healthy people across ages. Next came a second PCR, run for about 7 to 12 cycles, which used a sample-barcoded 5' primer along with a J-beta primer mix. TCRdb re-called the 5' RACE reads through MiXCR, storing one row per CDR3 protein. Of around 820,000 distinct CDR3 sequences listed, approximately 25% are singletons. The same specimen was also included in a second study, on T cells of mothers and their children.

Sequencing was performed on blood. Receptors originate from a boy aged 5-17 years in good health.

This clonotype was picked up a small number of times. The chain joins TRBV4-3 to TRBJ2-2; the match to TRBD2 covers 8 bases. Per the germline V gene, CDR1 is LGHNA and CDR2 is YSLEER. V shed 4 bases and J 4 bases; nucleotides not matched to a gene: 8. The CDR3 runs to 16 residues. The CDR3: CASSPGLASGTGELFF. CDR3 bases: TGCGCCAGCAGCCCCGGACTAGCTTCGGGCACCGGGGAGCTGTTTTTT.

J is TRBJ2-1 and V is TRBV11-3; 12 bases fit TRBD2. V trimming: 5 bases; J trimming: 6 bases; junction bases outside the gene matches: 8. The CDR3 loop spans 16 amino acids. Germline CDR1 reads SGHNT; CDR2 reads YENEEA. CDR3 in amino acids: CASSPTSGSDSNEQFF. DNA for the CDR3: TGTGCCAGCAGCCCGACTAGCGGGAGCGATAGCAATGAGCAGTTCTTC.

This clonotype has a handful of counts. This chain uses TRBV6-6 with TRBJ1-5, with D perhaps matching TRBD1 (6 bases). Germline V CDR1 and CDR2: MNHNY, SVGAGI (reference sequence). V was clipped by 5 bases and J by 4 bases, with 18 bases between them. The CDR3 is 16 amino acids. For the CDR3, the DNA is TGTGCCAGCAGTCTTTCGGACAGTCTGGGAAATCAGCCCCAGCATTTT. It yields the protein CASSLSDSLGNQPQHF.

The gene calls are TRBV24-1 and TRBJ2-3, with TRBD2 identical over 7 bases. Germline CDR1 and CDR2: KGHDR and SFDVKD. The CDR3 is 12 amino acids. V was pared by 10 bases and J by 2 bases, with 2 bases of the junction left unmatched. As DNA, the CDR3 is TGTGCCACAGGGACTAACACAGATACGCAGTATTTT. This gives the protein CATGTNTDTQYF.

V is TRBV24-1 and J is TRBJ2-5, with 9 bases identical to TRBD1. J was trimmed by 5 bases and V by 7 bases; bases with no gene match: 7. CDR1 is KGHDR and CDR2 is SFDVKD in the germline V gene. The CDR3 extends over 14 amino acids. CDR3 DNA: TGTGCCACCAGCGAAACAGGGGGCGGGGAGACCCAGTACTTC. Its translation is CATSETGGGETQYF.

The chain links TRBV5-1 to TRBJ2-5, with 8 bases lining up with TRBD1. Germline V gives CDR1 SGHRS, CDR2 YFSETQ. Losses at the gene ends were 6 bases for V and 4 bases for J; bases not matched to a gene: 14. This CDR3 has 16 residues. The CDR3 protein is CASTLGSGQGPETQYF. CDR3 in DNA: TGCGCCAGCACGCTGGGGTCAGGACAGGGACCAGAGACCCAGTACTTC.